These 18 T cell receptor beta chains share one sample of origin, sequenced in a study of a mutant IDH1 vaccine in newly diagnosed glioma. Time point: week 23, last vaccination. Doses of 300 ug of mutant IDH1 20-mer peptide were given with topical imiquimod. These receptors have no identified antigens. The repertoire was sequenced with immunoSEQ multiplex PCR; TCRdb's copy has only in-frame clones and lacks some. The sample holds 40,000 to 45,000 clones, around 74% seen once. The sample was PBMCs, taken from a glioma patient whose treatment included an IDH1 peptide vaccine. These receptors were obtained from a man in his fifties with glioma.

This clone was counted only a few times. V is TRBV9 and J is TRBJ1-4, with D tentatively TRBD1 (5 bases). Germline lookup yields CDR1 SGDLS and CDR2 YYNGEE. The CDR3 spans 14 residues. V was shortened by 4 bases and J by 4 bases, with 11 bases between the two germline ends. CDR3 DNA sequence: TGTGCCAGCAGCTCGGGACTTCTTAATGAAAAACTGTTTTTT. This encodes CASSSGLLNEKLFF.

DNA for the CDR3: TGTGCCTGGAAATGGGGAAGACTCGGTGGGGAGCAGTTCTTC. This codes for CAWKWGRLGGEQFF. The chain uses TRBV30 and TRBJ2-1; D gene ambiguous. This CDR3 contains 14 residues. Germline loops: CDR1 GTSNPN, CDR2 SVGIG (reference sequence). The V end lost 4 bases, the J end lost 10 bases, and 20 bases lay between the germline ends.

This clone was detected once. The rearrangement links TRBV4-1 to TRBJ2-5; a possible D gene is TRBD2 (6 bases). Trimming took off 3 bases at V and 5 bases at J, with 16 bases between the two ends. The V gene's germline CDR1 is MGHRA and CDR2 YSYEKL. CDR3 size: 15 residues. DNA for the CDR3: TGCGCCAGCAGCCAGGCCCCCGGGGGTTCGGAGACCCAGTACTTC. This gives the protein CASSQAPGGSETQYF.

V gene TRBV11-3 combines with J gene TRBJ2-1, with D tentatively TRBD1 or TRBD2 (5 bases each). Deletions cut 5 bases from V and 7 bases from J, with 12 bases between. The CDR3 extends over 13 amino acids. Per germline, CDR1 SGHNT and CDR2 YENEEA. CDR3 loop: CASSQGEGNEQFF. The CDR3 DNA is TGTGCCAGCAGCCAGGGTGAGGGGAATGAGCAGTTCTTC.

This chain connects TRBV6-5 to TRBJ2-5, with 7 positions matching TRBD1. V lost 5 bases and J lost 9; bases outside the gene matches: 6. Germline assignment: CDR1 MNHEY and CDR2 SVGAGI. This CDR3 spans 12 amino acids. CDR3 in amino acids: CASSQQGTAQYF. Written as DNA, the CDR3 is TGTGCCAGCAGTCAACAGGGGACGGCCCAGTACTTC.

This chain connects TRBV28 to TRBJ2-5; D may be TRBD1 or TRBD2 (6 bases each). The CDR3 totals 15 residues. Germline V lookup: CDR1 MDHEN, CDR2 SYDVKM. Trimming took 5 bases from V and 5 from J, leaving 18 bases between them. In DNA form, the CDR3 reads TGTGCCAGCAGTCCATCGACGGGGGCGGGGGAGACCCAGTACTTC. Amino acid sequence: CASSPSTGAGETQYF.

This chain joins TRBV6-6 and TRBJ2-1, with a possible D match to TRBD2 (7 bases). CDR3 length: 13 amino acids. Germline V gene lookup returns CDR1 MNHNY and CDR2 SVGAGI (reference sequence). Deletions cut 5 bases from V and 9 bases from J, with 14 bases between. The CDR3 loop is CASSPHRGGEQFF. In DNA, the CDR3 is TGTGCCAGCAGTCCCCATAGGGGGGGTGAGCAGTTCTTC.

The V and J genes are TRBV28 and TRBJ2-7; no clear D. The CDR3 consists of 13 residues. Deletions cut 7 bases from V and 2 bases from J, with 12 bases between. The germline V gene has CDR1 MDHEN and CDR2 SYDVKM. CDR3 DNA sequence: TGTGCCAGCACCCTTTCCCCAGCCTACGAGCAGTACTTC. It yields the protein CASTLSPAYEQYF.

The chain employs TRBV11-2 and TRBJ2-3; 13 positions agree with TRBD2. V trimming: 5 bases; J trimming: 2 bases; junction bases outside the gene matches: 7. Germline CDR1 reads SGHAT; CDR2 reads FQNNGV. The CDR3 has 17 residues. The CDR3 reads CASSRRLAGGLTDTQYF. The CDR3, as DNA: TGTGCCAGCAGCCGGCGACTAGCGGGGGGCCTCACAGATACGCAGTATTTT. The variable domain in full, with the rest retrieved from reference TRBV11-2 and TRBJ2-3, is EAGVAQSPRYKIIEKRQSVAFWCNPISGHATLYWYQQILGQGPKLLIQFQNNGVVDDSQLPKDRFSAERLKGVDSTLKIQPAKLEDSAVYLCASSRRLAGGLTDTQYFGPGTRLTVL.

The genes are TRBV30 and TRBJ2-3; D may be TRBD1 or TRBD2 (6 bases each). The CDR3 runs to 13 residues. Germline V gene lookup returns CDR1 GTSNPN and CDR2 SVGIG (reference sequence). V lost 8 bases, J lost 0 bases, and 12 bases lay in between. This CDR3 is CAGLGGSTDTQYF. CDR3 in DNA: TGTGCCGGGTTAGGGGGGAGCACAGATACGCAGTATTTT. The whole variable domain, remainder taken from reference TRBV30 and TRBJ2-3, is SQTIHQWPATLVQPVGSPLSLECTVEGTSNPNLYWYRQAAGRGLQLLFYSVGIGQISSEVPQNLSASRPQDRQFILSSKKLLLSDSGFYLCAGLGGSTDTQYFGPGTRLTVL.

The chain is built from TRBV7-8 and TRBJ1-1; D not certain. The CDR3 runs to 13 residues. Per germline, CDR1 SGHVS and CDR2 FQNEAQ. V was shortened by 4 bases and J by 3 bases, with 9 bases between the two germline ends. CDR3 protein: CASSSQGHTEAFF. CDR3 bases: TGTGCCAGCAGCTCCCAAGGGCACACTGAAGCTTTCTTT.

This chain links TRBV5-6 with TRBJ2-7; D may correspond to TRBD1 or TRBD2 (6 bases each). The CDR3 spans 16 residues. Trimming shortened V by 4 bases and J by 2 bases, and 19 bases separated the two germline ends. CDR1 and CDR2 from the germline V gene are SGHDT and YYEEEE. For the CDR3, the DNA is TGTGCCAGCAGCCCGGCAGTAGGGGGGCCAACCTACGAGCAGTACTTC. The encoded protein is CASSPAVGGPTYEQYF.

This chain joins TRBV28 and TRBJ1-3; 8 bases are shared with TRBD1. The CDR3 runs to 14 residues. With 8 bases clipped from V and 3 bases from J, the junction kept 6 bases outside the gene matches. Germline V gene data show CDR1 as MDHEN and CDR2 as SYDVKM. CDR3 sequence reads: CASLTGEHGNTIYF. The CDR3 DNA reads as TGTGCCAGCCTGACAGGGGAACATGGAAACACCATATATTTT.

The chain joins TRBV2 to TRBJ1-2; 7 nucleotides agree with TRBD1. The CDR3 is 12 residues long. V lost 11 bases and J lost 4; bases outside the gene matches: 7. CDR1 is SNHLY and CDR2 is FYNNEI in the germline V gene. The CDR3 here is CAGDREGYGYTF. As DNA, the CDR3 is TGTGCCGGAGACAGGGAGGGCTATGGCTACACCTTC.

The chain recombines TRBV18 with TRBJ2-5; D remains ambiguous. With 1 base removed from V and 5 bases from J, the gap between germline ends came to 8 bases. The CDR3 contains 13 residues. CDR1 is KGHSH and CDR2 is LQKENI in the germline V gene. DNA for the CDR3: TGTGCCAGCTCACCACAAGTATCCGAGACCCAGTACTTC. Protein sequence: CASSPQVSETQYF.

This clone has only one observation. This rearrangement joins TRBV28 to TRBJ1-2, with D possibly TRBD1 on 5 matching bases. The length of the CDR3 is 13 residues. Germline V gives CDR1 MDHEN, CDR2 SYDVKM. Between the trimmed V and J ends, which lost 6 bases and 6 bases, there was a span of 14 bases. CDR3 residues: CASRESRVDGYTF. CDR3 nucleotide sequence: TGTGCCAGCAGGGAGTCCAGGGTTGATGGCTACACCTTC.

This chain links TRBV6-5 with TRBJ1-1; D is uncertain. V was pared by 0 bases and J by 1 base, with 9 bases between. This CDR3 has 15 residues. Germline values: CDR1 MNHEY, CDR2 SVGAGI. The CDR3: CASSYSSDGNTEAFF. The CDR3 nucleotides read TGTGCCAGCAGTTACTCGTCGGACGGGAACACTGAAGCTTTCTTT.

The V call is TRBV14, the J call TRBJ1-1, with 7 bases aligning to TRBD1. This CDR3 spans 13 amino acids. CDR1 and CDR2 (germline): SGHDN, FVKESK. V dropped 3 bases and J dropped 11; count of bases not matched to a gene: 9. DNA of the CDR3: TGTGCCAGCAGCCAGGATTTGCAGGGGGTGGCTTTCTTT. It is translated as CASSQDLQGVAFF.